One sample yielded the 25 T cell receptor beta chains listed below, sequenced in a study of T cells in localized non-small cell lung cancer. Method: immunoSEQ multiplex PCR; TCRdb's copy keeps in-frame clones and lacks some. The data contain 45,000 to 60,000 clones, over 80% of them singletons. This sample comprised peripheral blood, obtained before any cancer treatment. These receptors came from a female donor older than 55 with stage II squamous cell lung carcinoma.

V usage is TRBV12-5 and J usage is TRBJ1-1; TRBD1 agrees at 9 bases. The trim removed 5 bases at V and 7 bases at J, leaving 5 bases unmatched. Per the germline V gene, CDR1 is LGHNT and CDR2 is FRNRAP. The CDR3 length is 13 residues. CDR3 in DNA: TGTGCTAGTGGTCCACAGGGGGCAGGTGAAGCTTTCTTT. The encoded protein is CASGPQGAGEAFF. The full variable domain, with the rest looked up from reference TRBV12-5 and TRBJ1-1, is DARVTQTPRHKVTEMGQEVTMRCQPILGHNTVFWYRQTMMQGLELLAYFRNRAPLDDSGMPKDRFSAEMPDATLATLKIQPSEPRDSAVYFCASGPQGAGEAFFGQGTRLTVV.

This chain uses TRBV11-2 with TRBJ1-4, with D possibly being TRBD1 (5 bases). CDR1 and CDR2 from the germline V gene are SGHAT and FQNNGV. Deletions cut 5 bases from V and 8 bases from J, with 15 bases between. The CDR3 has 14 residues. The CDR3 DNA reads as TGTGCCAGCAGCCCGGGACGGACGGTAGAAAAACTGTTTTTT. Protein: CASSPGRTVEKLFF. Together with reference TRBV11-2 and TRBJ1-4, the CDR3 gives the full variable domain: EAGVAQSPRYKIIEKRQSVAFWCNPISGHATLYWYQQILGQGPKLLIQFQNNGVVDDSQLPKDRFSAERLKGVDSTLKIQPAKLEDSAVYLCASSPGRTVEKLFFGSGTQLSVL.

Only a few counts were recorded for this clone. The chain joins TRBV6-6 to TRBJ1-6; D is unresolved. Germline CDR1 and CDR2: MNHNY and SVGAGI (reference sequence). This CDR3 spans 12 amino acids. V lost 6 bases and J lost 10, with 10 bases in between. The CDR3 coding sequence is TGTGCCAGCAGGAGTTTAGGGTCACCCCTCCACTTT. Amino acids: CASRSLGSPLHF.

This clone showed up just a few times. The chain has TRBV27 and TRBJ2-1, with TRBD2 matching over 9 bases. Unmatched junction bases numbered 12, after V lost 6 bases and J lost 6 bases. This CDR3 is built from 16 residues. Germline CDR1 and CDR2: MNHEY and SMNVEV (reference sequence). The CDR3 loop is CASRVGAGGRFNEQFF. CDR3 DNA sequence: TGTGCCAGCAGAGTCGGAGCGGGGGGCCGCTTCAATGAGCAGTTCTTC.

This sequence joins TRBV18 and TRBJ1-1, with D uncertain. The germline gives CDR1 KGHSH, CDR2 LQKENI. Trimming cost V 6 bases and J 0 bases, with 17 bases left between them. The CDR3 covers 16 residues. The CDR3 reads CASSGQARGMNTEAFF. The CDR3 DNA reads as TGTGCCAGCTCCGGGCAGGCCCGAGGGATGAACACTGAAGCTTTCTTT. Drawing the rest from reference TRBV18 and TRBJ1-1, the complete variable domain is NAGVMQNPRHLVRRRGQEARLRCSPMKGHSHVYWYRQLPEEGLKFMVYLQKENIIDESGMPKERFSAEFPKEGPSILRIQQVVRGDSAAYFCASSGQARGMNTEAFFGQGTRLTVV.

This rearrangement joins TRBV5-1 to TRBJ1-1; a weak D match, TRBD1 (6 bases). V was pared by 4 bases and J by 1 base, with 14 bases between. Germline values: CDR1 SGHRS, CDR2 YFSETQ. The CDR3 runs to 15 residues. CDR3 sequence (DNA): TGCGCCAGCAGCCCGGGGGACACACCGAACACTGAAGCTTTCTTT. Its translation is CASSPGDTPNTEAFF.

The chain has TRBV5-4 and TRBJ1-2, with D possibly TRBD1 on 6 matching bases. V gave up 5 bases and J gave up 4 bases, with 12 bases separating them. The CDR3 runs 13 residues. Germline CDR1 SGHNT, CDR2 YYREEE (reference sequence). The CDR3 DNA reads TGTGCCAGCAGACTACAGGGAGCCTATGGCTACACCTTC. This encodes CASRLQGAYGYTF.

This clone occurred once. The V gene is TRBV5-1, the J gene TRBJ1-3, with no clear D. Germline CDR1 and CDR2: SGHRS and YFSETQ. This CDR3 has 14 residues. The V end lost 0 bases, the J end lost 2 bases, and 6 bases lay between the germline ends. The CDR3 here is CASSLDGAGNTIYF. Here the CDR3 DNA reads TGCGCCAGCAGCTTGGACGGGGCTGGAAACACCATATATTTT.

Concerning this clone itself: One end of the junction fails to match germline, which may point to a read error. The chain combines TRBV5-1 with TRBJ2-1; D uncertain. Germline V CDR1 and CDR2: SGHRS, YFSETQ. There are 13 residues in the CDR3. CDR3 sequence: CASGLYLGNEQFF. CDR3 DNA: TGCGCCAGCGGCTTGTATCTCGGGAATGAGCAGTTCTTC.

The chain uses TRBV6-1 and TRBJ1-5, with D tentatively TRBD1 (6 bases). The germline gives CDR1 MNHNS, CDR2 SASEGT. The CDR3 has 13 residues. Trimming cost V 8 bases and J 7 bases, with 15 bases left between them. The CDR3 sequence: CASPSPGAQPQHF. The CDR3 nucleotides are TGTGCCAGCCCTTCGCCAGGGGCACAGCCCCAGCATTTT.

The J gene is TRBJ2-7, the V gene TRBV6-1; D is unresolved. Trimming pared 4 bases from V and 3 bases from J, leaving 7 bases between. The CDR3 is made up of 12 amino acids. Germline V gene lookup returns CDR1 MNHNS and CDR2 SASEGT. This CDR3 reads CASSAMDYEQYF. DNA of the CDR3: TGTGCCAGCAGTGCCATGGACTACGAGCAGTACTTC.

CDR3 nucleotides: TGTGCCAGTACAGAAAGGGGGTCAGGGTCCTACGAGCAGTACTTC. Encoded protein: CASTERGSGSYEQYF. The V gene is TRBV2, the J gene TRBJ2-7, with TRBD1 as a possible D gene (6 bases). V lost 9 bases, J lost 1 base, and 19 bases lay in between. CDR1 SNHLY and CDR2 FYNNEI come from the germline V gene. This CDR3 has 15 amino acids.

The chain recombines TRBV6-5 with TRBJ1-1, with D unresolved. Trimming removed 2 bases from V and 4 bases from J, with 11 bases in between. Germline assignment: CDR1 MNHEY and CDR2 SVGAGI. The CDR3 has 14 amino acids. DNA of the CDR3: TGTGCCAGCAGTTACGACCCCGAATCCACTGAAGCTTTCTTT. Amino acid sequence: CASSYDPESTEAFF.

This clone was observed a single time. The V gene is TRBV6-1, the J gene TRBJ2-2; D might be TRBD1 (6 bases). The CDR3 runs to 15 residues. Trimming pared 5 bases from V and 2 bases from J, leaving 12 bases between. Germline CDR1 is MNHNS and CDR2 is SASEGT. The chain's CDR3 is CASSSGQINTGELFF. DNA of the CDR3: TGTGCCAGCAGTTCAGGACAGATCAACACCGGGGAGCTGTTTTTT.

This clone came up many times. The V and J genes are TRBV27 and TRBJ1-3; weak D call: TRBD1 (5 bases). V shed 4 bases and J shed 2 bases, with 15 bases lying between them. The CDR3 runs to 16 residues. The germline CDR1 and CDR2 sequences are MNHEY and SMNVEV (reference sequence). CDR3 amino acids: CASSSSTAGPGNTIYF. The CDR3 nucleotides read TGTGCCAGCAGTTCCAGCACAGCGGGGCCTGGAAACACCATATATTTT.

The V and J genes are TRBV5-1 and TRBJ1-4, with D tentatively TRBD1 (6 bases). V was cut by 0 bases and J by 5 bases, with 14 bases left in between. The germline gives CDR1 SGHRS, CDR2 YFSETQ. CDR3 length: 16 residues. CDR3 sequence (DNA): TGCGCCAGCAGCTTGGAACCGACAGGTGGGAATGAAAAACTGTTTTTT. Encoded protein: CASSLEPTGGNEKLFF.

The chain carries TRBV28 and TRBJ1-1; D gene uncertain. The CDR3 runs to 13 residues. Germline V gene lookup returns CDR1 MDHEN and CDR2 SYDVKM. Trimming took 10 bases from V and 0 from J, leaving 12 bases between them. The CDR3 DNA reads TGTGCCACCACGACCTCGATGAACACTGAAGCTTTCTTT. Its protein product is CATTTSMNTEAFF.

The J gene is TRBJ2-7, the V gene TRBV7-2; TRBD1 agrees at 8 bases. This CDR3 comprises 12 residues. With 3 bases clipped from V and 10 bases from J, the junction kept 5 bases outside the gene matches. Germline loops: CDR1 SGHTA, CDR2 FQGNSA. The CDR3 protein is CASSFNRGEQYF. In nucleotides, the CDR3 is TGTGCCAGCAGCTTTAACAGGGGGGAACAGTACTTC.

This clone was found once. The rearrangement links TRBV11-3 to TRBJ2-3; D uncertain. Germline CDR1 reads SGHNT; CDR2 reads YENEEA. The CDR3 totals 13 residues. V shed 5 bases and J shed 0 bases, with 6 bases lying between them. CDR3: CASSHRSTDTQYF. The CDR3 coding sequence is TGTGCCAGCAGCCATAGAAGCACAGATACGCAGTATTTT. Drawing the rest from reference TRBV11-3 and TRBJ2-3, the complete variable domain is EAGVVQSPRYKIIEKKQPVAFWCNPISGHNTLYWYLQNLGQGPELLIRYENEEAVDDSQLPKDRFSAERLKGVDSTLKIQPAELGDSAVYLCASSHRSTDTQYFGPGTRLTVL.

Only a few counts were recorded for this clone. The chain is built from TRBV30 and TRBJ1-1; 8 bases map to TRBD1. Germline CDR1 is GTSNPN and CDR2 is SVGIG (reference sequence). V lost 2 bases, J lost 5 bases, and 19 bases stayed unmatched. The CDR3 contains 18 residues. CDR3 loop: CAWSKWAGGHRGKTEAFF. For the CDR3, the DNA is TGTGCCTGGAGTAAATGGGCCGGAGGTCACAGGGGGAAAACTGAAGCTTTCTTT.

This clone appeared a few times. V usage is TRBV4-1 and J usage is TRBJ1-2; D is possibly TRBD1 (5 bases). Germline V gene sequence: CDR1 MGHRA, CDR2 YSYEKL. Trimming removed 5 bases at V and 0 bases at J, with 13 bases between. The CDR3 is 15 residues long. CDR3 region: CASSAGEGPNYGYTF. In DNA, the CDR3 is TGCGCCAGCAGCGCTGGGGAGGGGCCTAACTATGGCTACACCTTC.

This clone has a handful of counts. CDR3 nucleotide sequence: TGTGCCAGCAGTGAACCGGGACAGGGGATACCTGAAGCTTTCTTT. It translates to CASSEPGQGIPEAFF. J is TRBJ1-1 and V is TRBV6-1; 10 nucleotides agree with TRBD1. The V segment lost 2 bases and the J segment 6 bases; nucleotides outside the gene matches: 6. CDR1 MNHNS and CDR2 SASEGT come from the germline V gene. This CDR3 spans 15 amino acids.

The gene calls are TRBV5-1 and TRBJ2-3, with no clear D. V lost 1 base, J lost 1 base, and 10 bases lay in between. CDR1 and CDR2 (germline): SGHRS, YFSETQ. CDR3 length equals 15 residues. In DNA form, the CDR3 reads TGCGCCAGCAGCTTGAAAGTAGCCGGCACAGATACGCAGTATTTT. Translation gives CASSLKVAGTDTQYF.

This clone was picked up one time. The gene calls are TRBV19 and TRBJ1-2; unclear D gene. The CDR3 is 13 residues long. Germline V gene lookup returns CDR1 LNHDA and CDR2 SQIVND (reference sequence). Trimming pared 7 bases from V and 4 bases from J, leaving 13 bases between. Written as DNA, the CDR3 is TGTGCCAGTACCCTTCCGGGGTCCTATGGCTACACCTTC. Its translation: CASTLPGSYGYTF.

This chain joins TRBV5-1 and TRBJ1-6; perhaps TRBD1 as D (5 bases). V lost 0 bases and J 8 bases, leaving 15 bases between the germline ends. Germline V lookup: CDR1 SGHRS, CDR2 YFSETQ. The CDR3 loop spans 16 amino acids. The CDR3 bases are TGCGCCAGCAGCTTGGAGGGGAACTCGGGTGATTCACCCCTCCACTTT. The encoded protein is CASSLEGNSGDSPLHF.